This T cell receptor beta chain was sequenced for a study of identical twins. Template switching (which added a universal primer site) was used, and cDNA carried unique molecular identifiers. TCRdb itself ran the 5' RACE reads through MiXCR, one entry per CDR3 protein. This table holds hundreds of thousands of distinct CDR3 sequences, roughly 9.7% found once. General study points: Beta out-of-frame sequences displayed a weaker excess of sharing between twins.

This clonotype was counted a few times. Its antigen is unknown. With no exceptions, donors were healthy Caucasians. The same data also contributed to another study, on yellow fever vaccine responses in identical twins. As that study records: Twins' vaccine T cell response reportedly gave the appearance of partial convergence and partial personalization.

What was sequenced was CD8+ T cells sorted from blood. This receptor was taken from a woman aged 18-29 years in good health.

The CDR3 DNA is TGTGCCAGCAGCGCCTACGATGGAGGCGAGCAGTACTTC. Translation gives CASSAYDGGEQYF. The gene calls are TRBV9 and TRBJ2-7, with TRBD2 as a possible D gene (5 bases). This CDR3 is 13 amino acids long. Germline CDR1 and CDR2: SGDLS and YYNGEE. V lost 3 bases to trimming and J lost 6 bases, with 13 bases between them.